The 10 T cell receptor beta chains below all came from one sample that was sequenced in a study of human T cells and chemical hapten exposure. Total RNA came from unfractionated whole blood. TCRdb called the 5' RACE reads again in MiXCR, with one record for every CDR3 protein. The sample contains approximately 140,000 distinct CDR3 sequences, roughly 4% of which appear only once. These receptor sequences come from a female donor in good health.

This clonotype has a handful of counts. The chain uses TRBV12-3 or TRBV12-4 and TRBJ2-7, with a possible D match to TRBD1 (6 bases). This CDR3 comprises 16 residues. The ends were cut back, 5 bases at V and 2 bases at J, with 19 bases in the middle. The CDR3 region is CASSPIRQASTYEQYF. The CDR3 DNA follows: TGTGCCAGCAGTCCGATCCGACAGGCATCAACCTACGAGCAGTACTTC.

In this sample, this clonotype turned up many times. This sequence joins TRBV4-2 and TRBJ1-2; the D is unclear. This CDR3 is 13 amino acids long. CDR1 and CDR2 from the germline V gene are LGHNA and YNFKEQ. The ends were cut back, 2 bases at V and 3 bases at J, with 7 bases in the middle. The CDR3 coding sequence is TGTGCCAGCAGCCAATTCGTAGACTATGGCTACACCTTC. Its translation: CASSQFVDYGYTF.

This clonotype was seen many times. The gene calls are TRBV4-1 and TRBJ2-1; D perhaps matches TRBD2 (7 bases). The germline CDR1 and CDR2 sequences are MGHRA and YSYEKL. Trimming cost V 0 bases and J 10 bases, with 13 bases left between them. The CDR3 is 14 residues long. CDR3 in DNA: TGCGCCAGCAGCCAAGATTTGGGGGGGCAGGAGCAGTTCTTC. The encoded protein is CASSQDLGGQEQFF.

This clonotype was found a few times. As DNA, the CDR3 is TGTGCCAGCAGCAAAAGGACTAGCGGGGGGGTGCCCGTCATTTTCTTC. Its protein is CASSKRTSGGVPVIFF. The chain is built from TRBV7-6 and TRBJ2-1; 15 bases map to TRBD2. In germline, CDR1 is SGHVS, CDR2 FNYEAQ. The CDR3 is made up of 16 amino acids. V lost 5 bases and J lost 16; bases outside the gene matches: 15.

This clonotype occurred many times. The gene calls are TRBV7-2 and TRBJ2-3; D unclear. The CDR3 totals 17 residues. V lost 1 base and J 2 bases, leaving 16 bases between the germline ends. Germline CDR1 is SGHTA and CDR2 is FQGNSA. For the CDR3, the DNA is TGTGCCAGCAGCTTAGTCGTCGGACCCTTCGACACAGATACGCAGTATTTT. Its translation is CASSLVVGPFDTDTQYF.

This clonotype was seen at least ten times. The rearrangement joins TRBV2 to TRBJ1-5; the D is unclear. CDR1 and CDR2 (germline): SNHLY, FYNNEI. The CDR3 contains 14 residues. Trimming left V 1 base short and J 3 bases short, with 7 bases between. CDR3 amino acids: CASSEGLLNQPQHF. CDR3 sequence (DNA): TGTGCCAGCAGTGAAGGACTGCTCAATCAGCCCCAGCATTTT.

This clonotype was counted at least ten times. This rearrangement joins TRBV6-1 to TRBJ1-5, with D perhaps matching TRBD1 (6 bases). V shed 7 bases and J shed 5 bases, with 9 bases lying between them. The CDR3 runs to 12 residues. Germline CDR1 MNHNS, CDR2 SASEGT. The CDR3 DNA reads TGTGCCAGCACTGAGGGGGATCAGCCCCAGCATTTT. It translates to CASTEGDQPQHF.

This clonotype was seen a handful of times. It may be a read error: a sequence one base away is much more abundant. The chain combines TRBV18 with TRBJ2-7, with D perhaps being TRBD1 or TRBD2 (7 bases each). The V end lost 3 bases, the J end lost 5 bases, and 14 bases lay between the germline ends. CDR3 size: 14 residues. Germline CDR1 is KGHSH and CDR2 is LQKENI. The CDR3 sequence is CASSPPGGADEQYF. The CDR3 DNA reads TGTGCCAGCTCACCCCCAGGGGGGGCCGACGAGCAGTACTTC.

In its sample, this clonotype was seen a few times. The chain employs TRBV25-1 and TRBJ2-2; a possible D gene is TRBD1 (6 bases). There are 14 residues in the CDR3. V was pared by 3 bases and J by 5 bases, with 10 bases between. Germline values: CDR1 MGHDK, CDR2 SYGVNS. CDR3 coding DNA: TGTGCCAGCAGTGATCAGGGACATACCGGGGAGCTGTTTTTT. This encodes CASSDQGHTGELFF. Using reference TRBV25-1 and TRBJ2-2 for the parts outside the CDR3, the full variable domain is EADIYQTPRYLVIGTGKKITLECSQTMGHDKMYWYQQDPGMELHLIHYSYGVNSTEKGDLSSESTVSRIRTEHFPLTLESARPSHTSQYLCASSDQGHTGELFFGEGSRLTVL.

There are many counts of this clonotype. CDR3 residues: CASSPPFLGQGGQPQHF. DNA for the CDR3: TGTGCCAGCTCACCACCTTTTCTGGGGCAGGGTGGACAGCCCCAGCATTTT. The rearrangement links TRBV18 to TRBJ1-5, with D perhaps matching TRBD1 (5 bases). The germline V gene encodes CDR1 KGHSH and CDR2 LQKENI. The CDR3 is made up of 17 amino acids. The V end lost 0 bases, the J end lost 7 bases, and 19 bases lay between the germline ends.